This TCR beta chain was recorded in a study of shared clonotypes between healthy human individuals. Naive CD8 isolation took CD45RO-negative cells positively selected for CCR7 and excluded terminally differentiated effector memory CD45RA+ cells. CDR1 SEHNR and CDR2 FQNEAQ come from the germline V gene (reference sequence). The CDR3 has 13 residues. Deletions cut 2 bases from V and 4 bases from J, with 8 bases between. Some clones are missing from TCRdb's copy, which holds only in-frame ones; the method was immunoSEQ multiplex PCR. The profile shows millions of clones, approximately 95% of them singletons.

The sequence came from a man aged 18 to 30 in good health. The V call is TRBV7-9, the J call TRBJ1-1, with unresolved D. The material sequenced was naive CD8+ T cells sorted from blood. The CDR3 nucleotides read TGTGCCAGCAGCTTACAACCCCTCACTGAAGCTTTCTTT. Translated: CASSLQPLTEAFF.